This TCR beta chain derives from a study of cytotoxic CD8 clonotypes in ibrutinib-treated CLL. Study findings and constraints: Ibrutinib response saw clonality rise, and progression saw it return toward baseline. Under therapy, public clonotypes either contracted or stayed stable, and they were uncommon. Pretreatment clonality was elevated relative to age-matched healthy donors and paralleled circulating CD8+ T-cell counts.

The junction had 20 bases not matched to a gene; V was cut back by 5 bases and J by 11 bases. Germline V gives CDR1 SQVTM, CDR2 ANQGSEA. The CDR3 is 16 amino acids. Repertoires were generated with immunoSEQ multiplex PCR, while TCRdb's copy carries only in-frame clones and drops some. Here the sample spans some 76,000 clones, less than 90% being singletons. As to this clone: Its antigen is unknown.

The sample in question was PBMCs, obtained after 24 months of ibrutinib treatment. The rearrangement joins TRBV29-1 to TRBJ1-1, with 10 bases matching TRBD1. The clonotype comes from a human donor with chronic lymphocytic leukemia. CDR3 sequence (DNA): TGCAGCGTTTTGGACACTCCCGGGACAGGGGTCCGGGCCGCTTTCTTT. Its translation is CSVLDTPGTGVRAAFF.